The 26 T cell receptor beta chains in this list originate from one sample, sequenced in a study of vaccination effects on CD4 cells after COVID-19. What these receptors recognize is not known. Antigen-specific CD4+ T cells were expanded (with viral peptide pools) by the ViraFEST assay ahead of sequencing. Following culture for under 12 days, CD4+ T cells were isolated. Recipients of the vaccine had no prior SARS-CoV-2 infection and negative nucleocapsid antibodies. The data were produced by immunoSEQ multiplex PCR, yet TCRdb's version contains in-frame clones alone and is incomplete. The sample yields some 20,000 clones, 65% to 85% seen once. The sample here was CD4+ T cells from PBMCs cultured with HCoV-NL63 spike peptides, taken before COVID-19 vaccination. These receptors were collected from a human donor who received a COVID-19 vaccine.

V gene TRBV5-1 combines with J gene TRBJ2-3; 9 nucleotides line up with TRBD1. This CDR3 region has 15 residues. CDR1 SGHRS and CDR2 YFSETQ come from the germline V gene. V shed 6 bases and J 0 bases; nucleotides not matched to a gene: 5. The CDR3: CASNLDRGSTDTQYF. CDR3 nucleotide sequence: TGCGCCAGCAACCTGGACAGGGGAAGCACAGATACGCAGTATTTT.

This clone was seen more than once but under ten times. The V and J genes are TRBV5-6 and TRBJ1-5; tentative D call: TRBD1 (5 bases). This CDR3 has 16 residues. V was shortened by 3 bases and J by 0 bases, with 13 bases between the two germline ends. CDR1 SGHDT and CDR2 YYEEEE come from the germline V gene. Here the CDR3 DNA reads TGTGCCAGCAGCTCCGGGGGACCGAATAGCAATCAGCCCCAGCATTTT. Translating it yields CASSSGGPNSNQPQHF.

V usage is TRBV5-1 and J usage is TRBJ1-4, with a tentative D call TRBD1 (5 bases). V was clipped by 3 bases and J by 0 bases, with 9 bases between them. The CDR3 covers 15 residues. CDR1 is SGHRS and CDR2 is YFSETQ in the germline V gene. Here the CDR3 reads CASSWDGSTNEKLFF. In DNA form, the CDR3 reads TGCGCCAGCAGCTGGGACGGATCAACTAATGAAAAACTGTTTTTT.

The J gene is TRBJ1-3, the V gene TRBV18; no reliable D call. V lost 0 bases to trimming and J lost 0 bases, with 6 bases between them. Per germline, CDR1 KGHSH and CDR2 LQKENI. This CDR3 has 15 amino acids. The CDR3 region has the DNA TGTGCCAGCTCACCACCCGCTAACTCTGGAAACACCATATATTTT. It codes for CASSPPANSGNTIYF.

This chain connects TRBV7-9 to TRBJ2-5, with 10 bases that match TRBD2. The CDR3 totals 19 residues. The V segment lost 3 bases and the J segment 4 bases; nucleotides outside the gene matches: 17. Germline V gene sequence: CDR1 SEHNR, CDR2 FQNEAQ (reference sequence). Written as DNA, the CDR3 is TGTGCCAGCAGCTTGTCTAGCGGGGGCGCAGGGTGGGTCGGAGAGACCCAGTACTTC. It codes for CASSLSSGGAGWVGETQYF.

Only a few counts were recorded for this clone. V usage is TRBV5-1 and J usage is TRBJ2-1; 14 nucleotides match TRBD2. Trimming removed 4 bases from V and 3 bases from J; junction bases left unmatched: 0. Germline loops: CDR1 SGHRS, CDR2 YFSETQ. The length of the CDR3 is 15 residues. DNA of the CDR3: TGCGCCAGCAGCGGGACTAGCGGGGGCTACAATGAGCAGTTCTTC. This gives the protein CASSGTSGGYNEQFF.

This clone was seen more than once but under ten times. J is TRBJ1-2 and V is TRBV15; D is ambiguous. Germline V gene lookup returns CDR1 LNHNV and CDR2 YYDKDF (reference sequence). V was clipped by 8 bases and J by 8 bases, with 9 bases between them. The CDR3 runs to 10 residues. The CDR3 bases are TGTGCCACCGAGAGGACGGGCTACACCTTC. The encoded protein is CATERTGYTF.

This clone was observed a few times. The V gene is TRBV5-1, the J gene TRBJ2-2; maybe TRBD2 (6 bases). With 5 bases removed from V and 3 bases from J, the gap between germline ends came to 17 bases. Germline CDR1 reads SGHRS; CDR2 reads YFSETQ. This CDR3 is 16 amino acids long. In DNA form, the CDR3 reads TGCGCCAGCAGGGAGATGGGGGGTCTATACACCGGGGAGCTGTTTTTT. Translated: CASREMGGLYTGELFF.

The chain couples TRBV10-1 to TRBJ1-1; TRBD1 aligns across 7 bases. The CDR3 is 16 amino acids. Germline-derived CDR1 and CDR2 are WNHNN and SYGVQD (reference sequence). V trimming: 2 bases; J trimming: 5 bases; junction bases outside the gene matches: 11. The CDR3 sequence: CASSELPGQTITEAFF. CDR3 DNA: TGCGCCAGCAGTGAGCTACCGGGACAGACGATTACTGAAGCTTTCTTT.

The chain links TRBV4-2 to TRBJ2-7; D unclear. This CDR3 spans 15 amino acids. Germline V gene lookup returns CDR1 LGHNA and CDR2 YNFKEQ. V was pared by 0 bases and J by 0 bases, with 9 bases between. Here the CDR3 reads CASSQDTDPSYEQYF. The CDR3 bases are TGTGCCAGCAGCCAAGATACGGACCCCTCCTACGAGCAGTACTTC.

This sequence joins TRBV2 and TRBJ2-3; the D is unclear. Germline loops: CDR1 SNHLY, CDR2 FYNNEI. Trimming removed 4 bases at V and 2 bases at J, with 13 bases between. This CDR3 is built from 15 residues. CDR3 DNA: TGTGCCAGCAGTGGTAATAGCCCACACACAGATACGCAGTATTTT. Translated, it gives CASSGNSPHTDTQYF.

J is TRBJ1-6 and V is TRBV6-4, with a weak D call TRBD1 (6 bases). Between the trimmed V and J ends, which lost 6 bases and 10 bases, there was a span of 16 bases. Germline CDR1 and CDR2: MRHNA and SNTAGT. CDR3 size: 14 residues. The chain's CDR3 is CASSRSPGDSPLHF. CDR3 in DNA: TGTGCCAGCAGCCGATCACCAGGGGACTCACCCCTCCACTTT.

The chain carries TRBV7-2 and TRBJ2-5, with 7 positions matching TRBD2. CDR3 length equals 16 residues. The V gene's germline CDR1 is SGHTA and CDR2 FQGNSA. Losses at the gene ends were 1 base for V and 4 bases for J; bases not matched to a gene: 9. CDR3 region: CASSLGRGDSGETQYF. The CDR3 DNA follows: TGTGCCAGCAGCTTAGGACGGGGGGACTCGGGAGAGACCCAGTACTTC.

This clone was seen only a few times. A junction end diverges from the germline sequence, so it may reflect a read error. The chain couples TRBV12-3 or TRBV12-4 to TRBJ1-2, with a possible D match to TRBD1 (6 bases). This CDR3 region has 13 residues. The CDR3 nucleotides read TGTGCCAGCAGCTTAGGGGGGAGTGGTGGCTACACCTTC. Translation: CASSLGGSGGYTF.

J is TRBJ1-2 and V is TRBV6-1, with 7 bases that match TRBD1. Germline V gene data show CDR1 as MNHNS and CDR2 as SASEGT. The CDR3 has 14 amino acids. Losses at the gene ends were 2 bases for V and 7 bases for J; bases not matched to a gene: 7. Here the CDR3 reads CASSERWGQRGYTF. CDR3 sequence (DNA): TGTGCCAGCAGTGAAAGATGGGGACAGCGTGGCTACACCTTC.

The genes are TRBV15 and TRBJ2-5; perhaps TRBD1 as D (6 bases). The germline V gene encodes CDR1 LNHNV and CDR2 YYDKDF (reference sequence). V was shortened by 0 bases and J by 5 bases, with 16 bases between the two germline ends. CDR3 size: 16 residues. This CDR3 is CATSRDRAGASETQYF. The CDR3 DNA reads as TGTGCCACCAGCAGAGATCGGGCAGGGGCGTCGGAGACCCAGTACTTC.

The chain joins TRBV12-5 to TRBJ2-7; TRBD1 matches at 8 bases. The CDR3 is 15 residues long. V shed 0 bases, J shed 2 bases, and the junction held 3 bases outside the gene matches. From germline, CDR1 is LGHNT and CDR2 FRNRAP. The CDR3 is CASGLVRTGTYEQYF. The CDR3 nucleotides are TGTGCTAGTGGTTTGGTACGGACAGGGACCTACGAGCAGTACTTC.

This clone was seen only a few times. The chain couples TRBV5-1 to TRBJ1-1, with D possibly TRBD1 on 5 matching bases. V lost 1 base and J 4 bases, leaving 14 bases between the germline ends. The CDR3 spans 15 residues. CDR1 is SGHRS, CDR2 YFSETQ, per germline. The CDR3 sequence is CASSLNGGRGTEAFF. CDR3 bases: TGCGCCAGCAGCTTGAATGGGGGTCGCGGCACTGAAGCTTTCTTT. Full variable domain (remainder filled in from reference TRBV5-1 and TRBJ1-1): KAGVTQTPRYLIKTRGQQVTLSCSPISGHRSVSWYQQTPGQGLQFLFEYFSETQRNKGNFPGRFSGRQFSNSRSEMNVSTLELGDSALYLCASSLNGGRGTEAFFGQGTRLTVV.

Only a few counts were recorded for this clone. CDR3 protein: CASSSGQENGYTF. DNA for the CDR3: TGCGCCAGCAGCTCGGGACAGGAAAATGGCTACACCTTC. The chain uses TRBV5-1 and TRBJ1-2; 8 bases map to TRBD1. Germline CDR1 reads SGHRS; CDR2 reads YFSETQ. This CDR3 has 13 amino acids. J lost 6 bases, V lost 3 bases, and 4 bases had no gene match. The full variable domain, completed using reference TRBV5-1 and TRBJ1-2, is KAGVTQTPRYLIKTRGQQVTLSCSPISGHRSVSWYQQTPGQGLQFLFEYFSETQRNKGNFPGRFSGRQFSNSRSEMNVSTLELGDSALYLCASSSGQENGYTFGSGTRLTVV.

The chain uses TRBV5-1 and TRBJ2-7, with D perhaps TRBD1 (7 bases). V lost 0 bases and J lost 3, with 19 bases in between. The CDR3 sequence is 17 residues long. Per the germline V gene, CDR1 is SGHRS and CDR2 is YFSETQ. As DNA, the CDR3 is TGCGCCAGCAGCTTGGATGGTTGGGCAGGGGGAGGCTACGAGCAGTACTTC. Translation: CASSLDGWAGGGYEQYF.

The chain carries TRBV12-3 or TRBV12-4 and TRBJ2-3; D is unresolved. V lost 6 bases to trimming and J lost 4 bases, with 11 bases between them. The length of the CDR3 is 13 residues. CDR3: CASSLDVSDTQYF. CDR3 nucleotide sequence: TGTGCCAGCAGCTTGGACGTGTCAGATACGCAGTATTTT.

This CDR3 reads CASRSGQGTNQPQHF. The CDR3 DNA follows: TGTGCCAGCAGATCCGGACAGGGGACCAATCAGCCCCAGCATTTT. This chain joins TRBV6-5 and TRBJ1-5; TRBD1 agrees at 9 bases. Per the germline V gene, CDR1 is MNHEY and CDR2 is SVGAGI. This CDR3 is built from 15 residues. J lost 3 bases, V lost 6 bases, and 6 bases had no gene match.

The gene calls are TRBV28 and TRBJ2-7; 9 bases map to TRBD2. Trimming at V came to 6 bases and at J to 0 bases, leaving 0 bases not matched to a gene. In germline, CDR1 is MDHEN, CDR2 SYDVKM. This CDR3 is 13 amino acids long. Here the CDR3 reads CASRTSGSYEQYF. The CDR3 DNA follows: TGTGCCAGCAGGACTAGCGGCTCCTACGAGCAGTACTTC.

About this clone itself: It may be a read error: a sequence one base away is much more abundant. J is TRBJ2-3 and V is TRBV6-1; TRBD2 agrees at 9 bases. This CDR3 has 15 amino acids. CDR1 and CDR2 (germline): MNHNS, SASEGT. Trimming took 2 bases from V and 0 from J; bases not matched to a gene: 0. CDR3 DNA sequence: TGTGCCAGCAGTGAACTAGCGGGGAGCACAGATACGCAGTATTTT. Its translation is CASSELAGSTDTQYF.

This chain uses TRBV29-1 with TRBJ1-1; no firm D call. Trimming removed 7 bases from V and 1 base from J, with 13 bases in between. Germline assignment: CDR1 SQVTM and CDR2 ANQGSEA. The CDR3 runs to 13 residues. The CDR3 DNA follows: TGCAGCGGAAAACAGATGAGGAACACTGAAGCTTTCTTT. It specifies CSGKQMRNTEAFF. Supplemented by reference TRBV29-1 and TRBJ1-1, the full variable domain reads SAVISQKPSRDICQRGTSLTIQCQVDSQVTMMFWYRQQPGQSLTLIATANQGSEATYESGFVIDKFPISRPNLTFSTLTVSNMSPEDSSIYLCSGKQMRNTEAFFGQGTRLTVV.

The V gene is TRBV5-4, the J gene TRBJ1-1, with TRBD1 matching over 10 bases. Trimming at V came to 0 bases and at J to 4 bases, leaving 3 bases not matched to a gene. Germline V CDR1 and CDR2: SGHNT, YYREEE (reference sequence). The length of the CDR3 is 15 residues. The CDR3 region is CASSLAGQGFTEAFF. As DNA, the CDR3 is TGTGCCAGCAGCTTGGCGGGACAGGGGTTCACTGAAGCTTTCTTT. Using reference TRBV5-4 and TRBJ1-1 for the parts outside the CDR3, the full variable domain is ETGVTQSPTHLIKTRGQQVTLRCSSQSGHNTVSWYQQALGQGPQFIFQYYREEENGRGNFPPRFSGLQFPNYSSELNVNALELDDSALYLCASSLAGQGFTEAFFGQGTRLTVV.